Presented here are 20 T cell receptor beta chains from one specimen sequenced in a study of T cell repertoires in cytomegalovirus infection. Antigens for these TCRs are unknown. TCRdb fed the reads into MiXCR, producing one record per CDR3 protein. The sample lists 250,000 to 300,000 distinct CDR3 sequences; around 20% were seen once. Sequencing was performed on cultured PBMCs, taken from culture after CMV antigen stimulation. All receptors derive from a human donor in good health (CMV status not recorded). Some clones in this sample may be carry-over from other donors' samples.

This clonotype has a handful of counts. The chain carries TRBV7-9 and TRBJ2-1; 7 bases line up with TRBD1. V lost 5 bases, J lost 4 bases, and 8 bases stayed unmatched. The V gene's germline CDR1 is SEHNR and CDR2 FQNEAQ (reference sequence). This CDR3 contains 15 residues. The CDR3 sequence is CASSPGGSAYNEQFF. CDR3 DNA sequence: TGTGCCAGCAGCCCAGGGGGATCGGCATACAATGAGCAGTTCTTC.

This clonotype was seen repeatedly, ten times or more. This rearrangement joins TRBV7-2 to TRBJ2-1; 14 nucleotides match TRBD2. Per germline, CDR1 SGHTA and CDR2 FQGNSA. The V segment lost 1 base and the J segment 8 bases; nucleotides outside the gene matches: 4. The length of the CDR3 is 16 residues. CDR3 coding DNA: TGTGCCAGCAGCTTAGGACTAGCGGGAGGGCAGGATGAGCAGTTCTTC. Protein product: CASSLGLAGGQDEQFF.

V is TRBV12-3 or TRBV12-4 and J is TRBJ2-1; D gene unclear. The CDR3 consists of 15 residues. Trimming shortened V by 5 bases and J by 0 bases, and 11 bases separated the two germline ends. The CDR3 sequence is CASSPAVFSYNEQFF. The CDR3 region has the DNA TGTGCCAGCAGTCCCGCGGTTTTCTCCTACAATGAGCAGTTCTTC.

The rearrangement links TRBV6-1 to TRBJ2-5; 13 bases match TRBD2. The J segment lost 1 base and the V segment lost 6 bases, leaving 8 bases of the junction unmatched. The germline V gene has CDR1 MNHNS and CDR2 SASEGT. The CDR3 covers 17 residues. In nucleotides, the CDR3 is TGTGCCAGCAGGCGCACGGGACTAGCGGGGACCCAAGAGACCCAGTACTTC. Translating gives CASRRTGLAGTQETQYF.

This clonotype occurred a few times. The rearrangement joins TRBV10-2 to TRBJ2-5; 9 nucleotides align to TRBD1. The CDR3 totals 15 residues. Trimming at V came to 7 bases and at J to 4 bases, leaving 10 bases not matched to a gene. Germline CDR1 and CDR2: WSHSY and SAAADI. The DNA of the CDR3 is TGCGCCAGCACCATTGGGACAGGGTATCGAGAGACCCAGTACTTC. This encodes CASTIGTGYRETQYF.

This chain joins TRBV4-3 and TRBJ2-5; D is perhaps TRBD1 (6 bases). This CDR3 is 16 amino acids long. The germline V gene has CDR1 LGHNA and CDR2 YSLEER. V was clipped by 1 base and J by 0 bases, with 12 bases between them. The CDR3 is CASSQGARGYQETQYF. CDR3 sequence (DNA): TGCGCCAGCAGCCAAGGGGCAAGGGGGTACCAAGAGACCCAGTACTTC.

The sample holds many counts of this clonotype. The chain has TRBV7-2 and TRBJ2-2; a weak D match, TRBD2 (5 bases). Germline CDR1 reads SGHTA; CDR2 reads FQGNSA. V was trimmed by 2 bases and J by 0 bases, leaving 10 bases between them. This CDR3 spans 16 amino acids. The CDR3 is CASSLNGGANTGELFF. Here the CDR3 DNA reads TGTGCCAGCAGCTTAAACGGAGGCGCGAACACCGGGGAGCTGTTTTTT. The full variable domain, its missing parts supplied by reference TRBV7-2 and TRBJ2-2, is GAGVSQSPSNKVTEKGKDVELRCDPISGHTALYWYRQSLGQGLEFLIYFQGNSAPDKSGLPSDRFSAERTGGSVSTLTIQRTQQEDSAVYLCASSLNGGANTGELFFGEGSRLTVL.

The genes are TRBV12-3 or TRBV12-4 and TRBJ2-3; 11 nucleotides line up with TRBD2. This CDR3 has 15 amino acids. Trimming cost V 6 bases and J 2 bases; bases outside gene matches: 4. In DNA, the CDR3 is TGTGCCAGCAGCGGGACTAGCGGATACACAGATACGCAGTATTTT. It is translated as CASSGTSGYTDTQYF.

The rearrangement uses TRBV6-5 and TRBJ2-7, with a possible D match to TRBD2 (7 bases). Germline CDR1 MNHEY, CDR2 SVGAGI. Trimming left V 0 bases short and J 9 bases short, with 12 bases between. The CDR3 is made up of 13 amino acids. DNA for the CDR3: TGTGCCAGCAGTTACTCGATGGGGGGGCGGCAGTACGTC. It translates to CASSYSMGGRQYV.

This clonotype was recorded at least ten times. The V gene is TRBV7-2, the J gene TRBJ2-6; TRBD2 matches 14 bases. V was pared by 5 bases and J by 2 bases, with 2 bases of the junction left unmatched. The CDR3 consists of 17 residues. CDR1 is SGHTA and CDR2 is FQGNSA in the germline V gene. The CDR3 region is CASSRLAGGAGANVLTF. The DNA for the CDR3 is TGTGCCAGCAGCCGACTAGCGGGAGGGGCTGGGGCCAACGTCCTGACTTTC.

This rearrangement joins TRBV24-1 to TRBJ2-5; 12 nucleotides agree with TRBD2. The V segment lost 2 bases and the J segment 2 bases; nucleotides outside the gene matches: 5. The CDR3 has 17 residues. Germline V gives CDR1 KGHDR, CDR2 SFDVKD. The CDR3 spells CATSDSGTSGSQETQYF. The CDR3 DNA reads TGTGCCACCAGTGATTCCGGGACTAGCGGGTCTCAAGAGACCCAGTACTTC.

The chain combines TRBV12-3 or TRBV12-4 with TRBJ1-2, with D uncertain. The CDR3 is 16 amino acids. V shed 4 bases and J shed 8 bases, with 23 bases lying between them. The CDR3 loop reads CASSSTPGGPSLGYTF. The CDR3 DNA is TGTGCCAGCAGTTCTACCCCAGGAGGGCCTTCATTAGGCTACACCTTC.

This rearrangement joins TRBV12-3 or TRBV12-4 to TRBJ2-2; D not resolved. The CDR3 spans 15 residues. V lost 5 bases, J lost 5 bases, and 15 bases lay in between. CDR3 nucleotide sequence: TGTGCCAGCAGTGCGCAGCGAGTCGGAACCGGGGAGCTGTTTTTT. Amino acids: CASSAQRVGTGELFF.

This chain links TRBV7-9 with TRBJ2-3; 7 bases agree with TRBD2. CDR1 and CDR2 from the germline V gene are SEHNR and FQNEAQ (reference sequence). Trimming removed 0 bases from V and 3 bases from J; junction bases left unmatched: 6. CDR3 size: 16 residues. The chain's CDR3 is CASSLATRELTDTQYF. The CDR3 nucleotides read TGTGCCAGCAGCTTAGCTACGCGGGAGTTAACAGATACGCAGTATTTT.

This clonotype was detected only a few times. The V and J genes are TRBV4-3 and TRBJ1-1; 8 positions agree with TRBD1. Germline loops: CDR1 LGHNA, CDR2 YSLEER. CDR3 length: 16 amino acids. The V segment lost 1 base and the J segment 2 bases; nucleotides outside the gene matches: 6. The CDR3, as DNA: TGCGCCAGCAGCCAAGTCAGGCAGGGGGCTAACACTGAAGCTTTCTTT. Translating it yields CASSQVRQGANTEAFF.

This clonotype was counted between two and nine times. The V call is TRBV7-9, the J call TRBJ2-1; D is uncertain. The germline V gene encodes CDR1 SEHNR and CDR2 FQNEAQ (reference sequence). Trimming shortened V by 5 bases and J by 4 bases, and 12 bases separated the two germline ends. The CDR3 is 14 residues long. As DNA, the CDR3 is TGTGCCAGCAGCGATACGGACCAATACAATGAGCAGTTCTTC. Amino acids: CASSDTDQYNEQFF.

A few counts support this clonotype. This rearrangement joins TRBV20-1 to TRBJ2-7; no clear D gene. This CDR3 region has 13 residues. V was pared by 5 bases and J by 0 bases, with 11 bases between. CDR1 DFQATT and CDR2 SNEGSKA come from the germline V gene (reference sequence). In nucleotides, the CDR3 is TGCAGTGCTGTGGATCTGAACTCCTACGAGCAGTACTTC. It translates to CSAVDLNSYEQYF.

This clonotype was seen ten or more times. The CDR3 loop reads CASSLEGERHGYTF. The CDR3 DNA is TGTGCCAGCAGCTTGGAGGGGGAAAGGCATGGCTACACCTTC. The chain has TRBV7-8 and TRBJ1-2, with D possibly matching TRBD1 (6 bases). The CDR3 is 14 amino acids. Germline CDR1 reads SGHVS; CDR2 reads FQNEAQ. Trimming left V 3 bases short and J 6 bases short, with 14 bases between.

This clonotype was seen repeatedly, ten times or more. V and J are TRBV7-8 and TRBJ1-2; D remains ambiguous. CDR1 and CDR2 from the germline V gene are SGHVS and FQNEAQ. The V end lost 0 bases, the J end lost 5 bases, and 10 bases lay between the germline ends. This CDR3 contains 14 residues. The CDR3 loop is CASSLAYGEYGYTF. CDR3 nucleotide sequence: TGTGCCAGCAGCTTAGCGTACGGAGAGTATGGCTACACCTTC.

The chain recombines TRBV6-5 with TRBJ1-1; no clear D. V lost 4 bases to trimming and J lost 6 bases, with 15 bases between them. The CDR3 extends over 14 amino acids. Germline loops: CDR1 MNHEY, CDR2 SVGAGI. The CDR3 region is CASSLGVLNPEAFF. The CDR3 bases are TGTGCCAGCAGTTTGGGAGTACTTAACCCTGAAGCTTTCTTT.